The 28 T cell receptor beta chains given below trace back to one sample, sequenced in a study of identical twins. TCRdb processed the 5' RACE reads anew with MiXCR; each CDR3 protein has one entry. The data show 400,000 to 650,000 distinct CDR3 sequences, less than 25% seen once. The same specimen was also included in a second study, on T cells expressing NK-cell markers.

The sequencing input was CD4+ T cells sorted from blood. The receptors were gathered from a woman aged 18 to 35 in good health.

This clonotype was counted a single time. The chain links TRBV10-1 to TRBJ2-7; 9 bases are a match to TRBD1. The germline V gene encodes CDR1 WNHNN and CDR2 SYGVQD (reference sequence). With 8 bases clipped from V and 0 bases from J, the junction kept 5 bases outside the gene matches. The CDR3 contains 14 residues. Here the CDR3 reads CASWTGVGSYEQYF. In DNA form, the CDR3 reads TGCGCCAGCTGGACAGGGGTTGGCTCCTACGAGCAGTACTTC.

The chain couples TRBV6-2 or TRBV6-3 to TRBJ2-1; D is perhaps TRBD2 (7 bases). Per the germline V gene, CDR1 is MNHEY and CDR2 is SVGEGT. V was shortened by 11 bases and J by 6 bases, with 17 bases between the two germline ends. The CDR3 runs 13 residues. Here the CDR3 reads CAGGGEYLNEQFF. Written as DNA, the CDR3 is TGTGCCGGGGGGGGCGAGTACCTCAATGAGCAGTTCTTC.

This clonotype was seen only a few times. The chain couples TRBV12-3 or TRBV12-4 to TRBJ1-6; 9 nucleotides align to TRBD1. CDR3 size: 14 residues. V was pared by 6 bases and J by 10 bases, with 7 bases of the junction left unmatched. The chain's CDR3 is CASRQGQGPSPLHF. The CDR3 DNA reads as TGTGCCAGCAGACAAGGACAGGGGCCCTCACCCCTCCACTTT.

The rearrangement uses TRBV10-3 and TRBJ1-2, with 8 bases aligning to TRBD1. In germline, CDR1 is ENHRY, CDR2 SYGVKD. This CDR3 spans 13 amino acids. J lost 3 bases, V lost 10 bases, and 7 bases had no gene match. CDR3 in amino acids: CATQGQGYYGYTF. The CDR3 region has the DNA TGTGCCACACAAGGACAGGGCTACTATGGCTACACCTTC.

In this sample, this clonotype turned up a few times. V usage is TRBV20-1 and J usage is TRBJ2-3; 10 bases align to TRBD2. Per the germline V gene, CDR1 is DFQATT and CDR2 is SNEGSKA (reference sequence). The length of the CDR3 is 15 residues. V trimming: 4 bases; J trimming: 3 bases; junction bases outside the gene matches: 7. The CDR3, as DNA: TGCAGTGCTATTTCTAGCGGGAGAGGGACAGATACGCAGTATTTT. Translating gives CSAISSGRGTDTQYF.

The sample holds a few counts of this clonotype. This rearrangement joins TRBV12-3 or TRBV12-4 to TRBJ1-6; TRBD1 might be the D (5 bases). The CDR3 is made up of 14 amino acids. Between the trimmed V and J ends, which lost 3 bases and 10 bases, there was a span of 13 bases. The CDR3 DNA is TGTGCCAGCAGTTTTCAGGGAAAAGGCTCACCCCTCCACTTT. Translation gives CASSFQGKGSPLHF.

The chain links TRBV2 to TRBJ2-2; D might be TRBD2 (6 bases). The germline V and J ends were trimmed by 5 bases and 6 bases, with 13 bases remaining between them. Germline values: CDR1 SNHLY, CDR2 FYNNEI. CDR3 length: 14 amino acids. CDR3 nucleotides: TGTGCCAGCAGTAGGGACTGGGACGCCGGGGAGCTGTTTTTT. Translating it yields CASSRDWDAGELFF.

J is TRBJ2-1 and V is TRBV13; TRBD1 aligns across 11 bases. The CDR3 is 14 residues long. After removal of 7 bases from V and 7 bases from J, the junction contained 6 bases not matched to a gene. Germline assignment: CDR1 PRHDT and CDR2 FYEKMQ (reference sequence). CDR3 sequence (DNA): TGTGCCAGCATGGACAGGGGGCGCGTAAATGAGCAGTTCTTC. Translation gives CASMDRGRVNEQFF. The full variable domain, rest sourced from reference TRBV13 and TRBJ2-1, is AAGVIQSPRHLIKEKRETATLKCYPIPRHDTVYWYQQGPGQDPQFLISFYEKMQSDKGSIPDRFSAQQFSDYHSELNMSSLELGDSALYFCASMDRGRVNEQFFGPGTRLTVL.

The rearrangement uses TRBV28 and TRBJ2-7, with a possible D match to TRBD1 (6 bases). Germline assignment: CDR1 MDHEN and CDR2 SYDVKM. The ends were cut back, 6 bases at V and 9 bases at J, with 15 bases in the middle. The CDR3 extends over 12 amino acids. As DNA, the CDR3 is TGTGCCAGCAGCGGATACAGGGCTCGGCAGTACTTC. Translation: CASSGYRARQYF.

This clonotype was counted only a few times. This rearrangement joins TRBV19 to TRBJ1-5, with 8 bases matching TRBD1. The germline gives CDR1 LNHDA, CDR2 SQIVND (reference sequence). This CDR3 spans 14 amino acids. J gave up 4 bases and V 3 bases, and 2 bases lay outside the gene matches. In DNA form, the CDR3 reads TGTGCCAGTAGTATGGACAGGGTAAATCAGCCCCAGCATTTT. This translates into CASSMDRVNQPQHF.

The V and J genes are TRBV19 and TRBJ2-1; a weak D match, TRBD2 (6 bases). This CDR3 spans 17 amino acids. Per germline, CDR1 LNHDA and CDR2 SQIVND (reference sequence). Between the trimmed V and J ends, which lost 1 base and 1 base, there was a span of 14 bases. CDR3 bases: TGTGCCAGTAGTATAGTCAGGGACTCTTTTTCCTACAATGAGCAGTTCTTC. This encodes CASSIVRDSFSYNEQFF. Full variable domain (missing parts from reference TRBV19 and TRBJ2-1): DGGITQSPKYLFRKEGQNVTLSCEQNLNHDAMYWYRQDPGQGLRLIYYSQIVNDFQKGDIAEGYSVSREKKESFPLTVTSAQKNPTAFYLCASSIVRDSFSYNEQFFGPGTRLTVL.

The chain has TRBV7-2 and TRBJ1-1; 12 bases line up with TRBD1. This CDR3 has 15 residues. The V gene's germline CDR1 is SGHTA and CDR2 FQGNSA. Trimming took 0 bases from V and 5 from J; bases not matched to a gene: 1. Here the CDR3 reads CASSLAGQGATEAFF. CDR3 bases: TGTGCCAGCAGCTTAGCGGGACAGGGGGCTACTGAAGCTTTCTTT.

This clonotype has only a few counts. The V gene is TRBV20-1, the J gene TRBJ1-5; no firm D call. The CDR3 runs to 14 residues. The V end lost 0 bases, the J end lost 2 bases, and 8 bases lay between the germline ends. Germline-derived CDR1 and CDR2 are DFQATT and SNEGSKA (reference sequence). For the CDR3, the DNA is TGCAGTGCTAGAGATCACACTGGCAATCAGCCCCAGCATTTT. This sequence encodes CSARDHTGNQPQHF.

This clonotype was counted many times. The chain links TRBV20-1 to TRBJ2-5, with TRBD1 identical over 10 bases. CDR3 length: 13 residues. J was trimmed by 6 bases and V by 3 bases; bases with no gene match: 4. The germline gives CDR1 DFQATT, CDR2 SNEGSKA (reference sequence). The CDR3 reads CSASGQGVKTQYF. In DNA form, the CDR3 reads TGCAGTGCTAGTGGACAGGGGGTCAAGACCCAGTACTTC.

The chain uses TRBV5-1 and TRBJ1-1; D is perhaps TRBD1 (6 bases). CDR1 and CDR2 from the germline V gene are SGHRS and YFSETQ. This CDR3 has 15 residues. Trimming pared 4 bases from V and 0 bases from J, leaving 13 bases between. This CDR3 reads CASSPSDSVNTEAFF. CDR3 coding DNA: TGCGCCAGCAGCCCGTCGGACAGCGTGAACACTGAAGCTTTCTTT.

This clonotype has just a few counts. The chain couples TRBV20-1 to TRBJ2-1; 10 bases are a match to TRBD2. After removal of 5 bases from V and 3 bases from J, the junction contained 7 bases not matched to a gene. Germline V gene sequence: CDR1 DFQATT, CDR2 SNEGSKA (reference sequence). The CDR3 length is 15 residues. CDR3 DNA sequence: TGCAGTGCTCCTGAGAGCGGGAGGGGCTACAATGAGCAGTTCTTC. Translation gives CSAPESGRGYNEQFF.

This clonotype has a handful of counts. This chain connects TRBV3-1 to TRBJ2-7; TRBD2 might be the D (5 bases). Germline V CDR1 and CDR2: LGHDT, YNNKEL (reference sequence). The CDR3 covers 14 residues. Trimming pared 5 bases from V and 4 bases from J, leaving 15 bases between. CDR3: CASSYKGTGYEQYF. Here the CDR3 DNA reads TGTGCCAGCAGCTACAAGGGTACGGGATACGAGCAGTACTTC.

The chain carries TRBV20-1 and TRBJ2-7, with 10 bases that match TRBD2. V lost 3 bases and J lost 5; bases outside the gene matches: 7. The CDR3 covers 14 residues. Looked up from germline, CDR1 is DFQATT and CDR2 is SNEGSKA (reference sequence). The CDR3: CSASKREGRHEQYF. CDR3 in DNA: TGCAGTGCTAGTAAGCGGGAGGGCCGACACGAGCAGTACTTC.

This clonotype was observed a few times. The rearrangement uses TRBV11-2 and TRBJ1-1, with D perhaps TRBD1 (5 bases). The V and J ends lost 5 bases and 2 bases respectively, with 15 bases between them. There are 15 residues in the CDR3. The germline V gene has CDR1 SGHAT and CDR2 FQNNGV. CDR3 amino acids: CASSTSRDGNTEAFF. The DNA of the CDR3 is TGTGCCAGCAGCACCAGCAGGGACGGAAACACTGAAGCTTTCTTT. Complete variable domain (other parts from reference TRBV11-2 and TRBJ1-1): EAGVAQSPRYKIIEKRQSVAFWCNPISGHATLYWYQQILGQGPKLLIQFQNNGVVDDSQLPKDRFSAERLKGVDSTLKIQPAKLEDSAVYLCASSTSRDGNTEAFFGQGTRLTVV.

This clonotype has only a few counts. The CDR3 coding sequence is TGTGCCAGCCGGAGCTCCTATAATTCACCCCTCCACTTT. Amino acids: CASRSSYNSPLHF. The chain combines TRBV12-3 or TRBV12-4 with TRBJ1-6; D not certain. This CDR3 has 13 amino acids. V was clipped by 8 bases and J by 0 bases, with 5 bases between them.

The chain employs TRBV6-1 and TRBJ1-2, with D unclear. Trimming left V 4 bases short and J 0 bases short, with 12 bases between. The CDR3 has 15 amino acids. Germline-derived CDR1 and CDR2 are MNHNS and SASEGT. CDR3 region: CASSGYRLANYGYTF. The CDR3 bases are TGTGCCAGCAGTGGATACAGATTAGCTAACTATGGCTACACCTTC.

This clonotype was found a few times. The chain carries TRBV12-3 or TRBV12-4 and TRBJ2-1, with 7 nucleotides matching TRBD2. V trimming: 6 bases; J trimming: 2 bases; junction bases outside the gene matches: 4. There are 14 residues in the CDR3. The CDR3 region is CASRAGKAYNEQFF. As DNA, the CDR3 is TGTGCCAGCAGAGCGGGAAAGGCCTACAATGAGCAGTTCTTC.

With respect to this clonotype: Its ends do not fully match the called genes, so a read error is possible. The chain has TRBV20-1 and TRBJ1-2; D possibly corresponds to TRBD1 (5 bases). The germline V gene encodes CDR1 DFQATT and CDR2 SNEGSKA (reference sequence). The CDR3 length is 13 residues. CDR3 in amino acids: CSARGVGAGHPSF. In DNA, the CDR3 is TGCAGTGCCCGCGGGGTTGGGGCAGGCCACCCGAGTTTC.

The table lists this clonotype with a few counts. The chain links TRBV5-1 to TRBJ2-5, with 9 positions matching TRBD1. The CDR3 extends over 13 amino acids. Trimming cost V 9 bases and J 2 bases; bases outside gene matches: 5. Per the germline V gene, CDR1 is SGHRS and CDR2 is YFSETQ. CDR3 amino acids: CATHGQGQETQYF. CDR3 nucleotides: TGCGCCACACACGGACAGGGGCAAGAGACCCAGTACTTC.

The chain links TRBV30 to TRBJ2-7; perhaps TRBD2 as D (7 bases). V was cut by 4 bases and J by 4 bases, with 14 bases left in between. CDR1 is GTSNPN and CDR2 is SVGIG in the germline V gene (reference sequence). This CDR3 is built from 13 residues. The CDR3 nucleotides read TGTGCCTGGAAAAACAGGGACTATTACGAGCAGTACTTC. Residues: CAWKNRDYYEQYF.

This clonotype has only a few counts. The J gene is TRBJ1-2, the V gene TRBV6-1; a possible D gene is TRBD1 (5 bases). V was trimmed by 1 base and J by 8 bases, leaving 11 bases between them. The CDR3 has 13 residues. Germline assignment: CDR1 MNHNS and CDR2 SASEGT. DNA of the CDR3: TGTGCCAGCAGTGAAGTGGGGACGATAGGCTACACCTTC. Amino acid sequence: CASSEVGTIGYTF.

The rearrangement joins TRBV4-3 to TRBJ2-7; TRBD2 matches at 13 bases. J lost 5 bases, V lost 3 bases, and 7 bases had no gene match. From germline, CDR1 is LGHNA and CDR2 YSLEER. This CDR3 region has 16 residues. CDR3 residues: CASSHGLAGEHDEQYF. CDR3 DNA: TGCGCCAGCAGCCATGGACTAGCGGGAGAACATGACGAGCAGTACTTC.

This clonotype was observed a handful of times. The chain recombines TRBV12-3 or TRBV12-4 with TRBJ1-5; possible D gene TRBD1, 6 bases. The ends were cut back, 3 bases at V and 2 bases at J, with 17 bases in the middle. This CDR3 spans 17 amino acids. The DNA for the CDR3 is TGTGCCAGCAGTTTTTTCGCAGGGGCAGCCGGCAATCAGCCCCAGCATTTT. This encodes CASSFFAGAAGNQPQHF.